The clone carrying this T cell receptor beta chain was seen ten or more times. The data derive from a study of neurological immune-mediated disorders. Germline loops: CDR1 LNHNV, CDR2 YYDKDF (reference sequence). Trimming cost V 1 base and J 1 base, with 7 bases left between them. The CDR3 totals 14 residues. MiXCR was run by TCRdb on the 5' RACE reads, yielding one entry per CDR3 protein. The table lists more than 40,000 distinct CDR3 sequences, roughly 2% of them singletons. This receptor was obtained from a woman aged 40 to 50 with multiple sclerosis. The specimen sequenced was PBMCs. The chain employs TRBV15 and TRBJ1-1; unclear D gene. This CDR3 is CATSRGAKNTEAFF. The CDR3 coding sequence is TGTGCCACCAGCAGAGGGGCAAAGAACACTGAAGCTTTCTTT.